The 29 T cell receptor beta chains below were found in one sample sequenced in a study of T-cell reconstitution after alpha-beta-depleted transplantation in children. Unique molecular identifiers tagged the TCRbeta library. Via MiXCR, TCRdb re-called the PCR reads, giving one row per CDR3 protein. This repertoire shows about 610,000 distinct CDR3 sequences, roughly a tenth found once; its top ten account for approximately 4.1%. Here the sequenced sample was PBMCs from the stem cell graft donor, taken from the stem cell graft. The source is a human donor who donated a stem cell graft to a child with acute myeloid leukemia.

This clonotype has a count of ten or more. J is TRBJ2-5 and V is TRBV20-1; tentatively, D is TRBD1 or TRBD2 (5 bases each). Trimming left V 3 bases short and J 1 base short, with 9 bases between. Germline CDR1 and CDR2: DFQATT and SNEGSKA (reference sequence). CDR3 length: 13 residues. This CDR3 is CSASHGGQETQYF. CDR3 DNA: TGCAGTGCTAGTCATGGGGGCCAAGAGACCCAGTACTTC.

This clonotype occurred many times. In DNA form, the CDR3 reads TGTGCCAGCAGCCCAAACACAGGGGGCGTCCGGGAGACCCAGTACTTC. This sequence encodes CASSPNTGGVRETQYF. This rearrangement joins TRBV7-3 to TRBJ2-5; the match to TRBD1 covers 9 bases. Unmatched junction bases numbered 12, after V lost 5 bases and J lost 5 bases. Germline assignment: CDR1 SGHTA and CDR2 FQGTGA. The CDR3 covers 16 residues.

This clonotype was observed once. An end of the junction does not agree with germline; a read error may underlie this. This chain uses TRBV12-3 or TRBV12-4 with TRBJ2-3; possibly TRBD2 for D (5 bases). The CDR3 runs to 14 residues. The chain's CDR3 is CASSSRGSTDTQNF. CDR3 bases: TGTGCCAGCAGCTCAAGAGGGAGCACAGATACGCAGAATTTT.

The chain joins TRBV2 to TRBJ2-2; D unclear. The CDR3 covers 14 residues. Trimming took off 4 bases at V and 4 bases at J, with 10 bases between the two ends. The V gene's germline CDR1 is SNHLY and CDR2 FYNNEI. The chain's CDR3 is CASSALASTGELFF. The CDR3 DNA reads TGTGCCAGCAGTGCCTTGGCTAGCACCGGGGAGCTGTTTTTT.

This chain connects TRBV10-3 to TRBJ2-3; 7 bases match TRBD2. CDR3 length equals 14 residues. CDR1 is ENHRY and CDR2 is SYGVKD in the germline V gene. V shed 7 bases, J shed 2 bases, and the junction held 6 bases outside the gene matches. The CDR3 loop reads CAINGREPTDTQYF. In nucleotides, the CDR3 is TGTGCCATCAATGGGCGGGAGCCCACAGATACGCAGTATTTT.

The chain recombines TRBV4-1 with TRBJ2-7, with D uncertain. The CDR3 runs to 14 residues. Germline V gives CDR1 MGHRA, CDR2 YSYEKL. Trimming cost V 1 base and J 2 bases, with 9 bases left between them. CDR3 DNA sequence: TGCGCCAGCAGCCAAGCTATAGGCCCCTACGAGCAGTACTTC. Protein: CASSQAIGPYEQYF.

This chain uses TRBV11-2 with TRBJ2-5; possible D gene TRBD2, 5 bases. The V gene lost 1 base and the J gene lost 2 bases, with 11 bases spanning the gap. Germline CDR1 SGHAT, CDR2 FQNNGV. The length of the CDR3 is 15 residues. In DNA, the CDR3 is TGTGCCAGCAGCTTAGGGTTTAGCGAACAAGAGACCCAGTACTTC. Its protein product is CASSLGFSEQETQYF. Full variable domain (remainder filled in from reference TRBV11-2 and TRBJ2-5): EAGVAQSPRYKIIEKRQSVAFWCNPISGHATLYWYQQILGQGPKLLIQFQNNGVVDDSQLPKDRFSAERLKGVDSTLKIQPAKLEDSAVYLCASSLGFSEQETQYFGPGTRLLVL.

Only a few counts were recorded for this clonotype. V usage is TRBV7-9 and J usage is TRBJ2-1; D ambiguous. The CDR3 has 14 residues. The V end was cut by 5 bases, the J end by 8 bases, with 16 bases between. Per the germline V gene, CDR1 is SEHNR and CDR2 is FQNEAQ (reference sequence). Written as DNA, the CDR3 is TGTGCCAGCAGCACCCGGACCGAGAGCGATGAGCAGTTCTTC. It translates to CASSTRTESDEQFF. The full variable domain, with the rest looked up from reference TRBV7-9 and TRBJ2-1, is DTGVSQNPRHKITKRGQNVTFRCDPISEHNRLYWYRQTLGQGPEFLTYFQNEAQLEKSRLLSDRFSAERPKGSFSTLEIQRTEQGDSAMYLCASSTRTESDEQFFGPGTRLTVL.

This clonotype was recorded many times. V usage is TRBV12-3 or TRBV12-4 and J usage is TRBJ1-3; D gene ambiguous. This CDR3 is 20 amino acids long. The V end was cut by 5 bases, the J end by 0 bases, with 26 bases between. As DNA, the CDR3 is TGTGCCAGCAGTCCCCATTGGGCACGGAGCGCACCAACCTCTGGAAACACCATATATTTT. Its translation is CASSPHWARSAPTSGNTIYF.

This clonotype was observed at least ten times. The V call is TRBV12-3 or TRBV12-4, the J call TRBJ1-5; D may be TRBD1 (5 bases). The CDR3 has 14 amino acids. V lost 8 bases and J 1 base, leaving 12 bases between the germline ends. The CDR3 region has the DNA TGTGCCAGCGGAGGGGAATGGAGCAATCAGCCCCAGCATTTT. It encodes CASGGEWSNQPQHF.

The sample holds many counts of this clonotype. The CDR3 loop is CASSFERDYNEQFF. CDR3 sequence (DNA): TGTGCCAGCAGCTTCGAGCGGGACTACAATGAGCAGTTCTTC. The J gene is TRBJ2-1, the V gene TRBV7-9, with 7 positions matching TRBD2. V dropped 3 bases and J dropped 3; count of bases not matched to a gene: 2. Germline V gene data show CDR1 as SEHNR and CDR2 as FQNEAQ (reference sequence). CDR3 length: 14 residues.

This clonotype was picked up many times. The V and J genes are TRBV5-1 and TRBJ2-2; D not resolved. The germline gives CDR1 SGHRS, CDR2 YFSETQ. Trimming removed 1 base from V and 0 bases from J, with 4 bases in between. The CDR3 has 14 amino acids. The chain's CDR3 is CASSLTSNTGELFF. The CDR3 DNA is TGCGCCAGCAGCTTGACCTCGAACACCGGGGAGCTGTTTTTT.

V gene TRBV6-2 or TRBV6-3 combines with J gene TRBJ2-1; TRBD1 matches 7 bases. Looked up from germline, CDR1 is MNHEY and CDR2 is SVGEGT. The J segment lost 3 bases and the V segment lost 6 bases, leaving 5 bases of the junction unmatched. The CDR3 runs to 14 residues. The CDR3 DNA reads TGTGCCAGCAGGAGCCGGGACAGCTACAATGAGCAGTTCTTC. Encoded protein: CASRSRDSYNEQFF.

This clonotype appeared a few times. J is TRBJ2-2 and V is TRBV28; D gene unclear. The CDR3 totals 13 residues. Germline assignment: CDR1 MDHEN and CDR2 SYDVKM. The V end lost 6 bases, the J end lost 2 bases, and 7 bases lay between the germline ends. The CDR3 DNA reads TGTGCCAGCAGCAACCGAAACACCGGGGAGCTGTTTTTT. Protein: CASSNRNTGELFF.

This clonotype occurred many times. The V gene is TRBV12-3 or TRBV12-4, the J gene TRBJ2-1; D is undetermined. V lost 5 bases and J lost 7, with 12 bases in between. CDR3 length: 13 amino acids. The CDR3 reads CASSKIGVNEQFF. The DNA for the CDR3 is TGTGCCAGCAGTAAAATAGGAGTTAATGAGCAGTTCTTC.

The genes are TRBV4-3 and TRBJ2-3; D might be TRBD2 (6 bases). Germline loops: CDR1 LGHNA, CDR2 YSLEER. V was pared by 5 bases and J by 5 bases, with 17 bases between. The CDR3 consists of 15 residues. For the CDR3, the DNA is TGCGCCAGCAGCGTTGGGGTAGCGGTACGAGATACGCAGTATTTT. Its protein product is CASSVGVAVRDTQYF.

CDR3 in amino acids: CASSSRGGALYEQYF. The CDR3 DNA reads TGTGCCAGCAGTTCTAGGGGGGGGGCCCTCTACGAGCAGTACTTC. This chain uses TRBV27 with TRBJ2-7; maybe TRBD2 (7 bases). With 4 bases removed from V and 3 bases from J, the gap between germline ends came to 16 bases. The CDR3 covers 15 residues. Per germline, CDR1 MNHEY and CDR2 SMNVEV (reference sequence).

This clonotype was counted many times. The rearrangement links TRBV12-3 or TRBV12-4 to TRBJ1-1; tentative D call: TRBD1 (6 bases). The ends were cut back, 6 bases at V and 2 bases at J, with 10 bases in the middle. The CDR3 is made up of 13 amino acids. As DNA, the CDR3 is TGTGCCAGCAGGACAGGCCTCAACACTGAAGCTTTCTTT. It encodes CASRTGLNTEAFF.

The chain combines TRBV20-1 with TRBJ2-1; 8 nucleotides match TRBD1. V was pared by 0 bases and J by 1 base, with 5 bases of the junction left unmatched. From germline, CDR1 is DFQATT and CDR2 SNEGSKA (reference sequence). The CDR3 loop spans 16 amino acids. DNA for the CDR3: TGCAGTGCTAGAGACCCGACAGGGGCTTCCTACAATGAGCAGTTCTTC. This translates into CSARDPTGASYNEQFF.

The chain couples TRBV28 to TRBJ2-7; the D gene is possibly TRBD1 (6 bases). V was shortened by 2 bases and J by 6 bases, with 14 bases between the two germline ends. CDR3 length equals 14 residues. Germline V gives CDR1 MDHEN, CDR2 SYDVKM. The CDR3 here is CASSLNPTGTEQYF. CDR3 DNA: TGTGCCAGCAGTTTAAACCCAACAGGGACCGAGCAGTACTTC.

As to this clonotype: This clone may be a read error of a much larger clone one base away. This chain joins TRBV11-1 and TRBJ1-3; maybe TRBD1 (5 bases). This CDR3 region has 14 residues. The V gene lost 2 bases and the J gene lost 2 bases, with 7 bases spanning the gap. Germline lookup yields CDR1 SGHAT and CDR2 FQDESV (reference sequence). The CDR3 loop is CASSLIGAGNTIYF. The CDR3 DNA reads TGTGCCAGCAGCTTAATAGGGGCTGGAAACACCATATATTTT.

This chain joins TRBV30 and TRBJ2-1, with D possibly matching TRBD1 (5 bases). The CDR3 extends over 15 amino acids. The germline V gene has CDR1 GTSNPN and CDR2 SVGIG (reference sequence). The V and J ends lost 0 bases and 8 bases respectively, with 17 bases between them. The CDR3 protein is CAWSVLAGWKDEQFF. CDR3 nucleotide sequence: TGTGCCTGGAGTGTACTGGCAGGGTGGAAAGATGAGCAGTTCTTC. The variable domain in full, completed from reference TRBV30 and TRBJ2-1, reads SQTIHQWPATLVQPVGSPLSLECTVEGTSNPNLYWYRQAAGRGLQLLFYSVGIGQISSEVPQNLSASRPQDRQFILSSKKLLLSDSGFYLCAWSVLAGWKDEQFFGPGTRLTVL.

The rearrangement uses TRBV28 and TRBJ2-7, with no clear D. Germline CDR1 reads MDHEN; CDR2 reads SYDVKM. Trimming pared 5 bases from V and 6 bases from J, leaving 8 bases between. The CDR3 covers 11 residues. The CDR3 here is CASSTKSEQYF. The CDR3 region has the DNA TGTGCCAGCAGTACGAAGTCCGAGCAGTACTTC.

This clonotype came up a few times. The chain is built from TRBV29-1 and TRBJ2-7; 7 nucleotides agree with TRBD1. The CDR3 runs to 12 residues. CDR1 SQVTM and CDR2 ANQGSEA come from the germline V gene. J lost 2 bases, V lost 6 bases, and 4 bases had no gene match. The CDR3 DNA is TGCAGCGTCCAGGGGGTGGCCTACGAGCAGTACTTC. Protein product: CSVQGVAYEQYF.

The sample holds many counts of this clonotype. J is TRBJ2-2 and V is TRBV3-1; 8 positions match TRBD2. Per germline, CDR1 LGHDT and CDR2 YNNKEL (reference sequence). CDR3 length: 15 residues. J gave up 2 bases and V 6 bases, and 5 bases lay outside the gene matches. CDR3 region: CASSPLAGNTGELFF. For the CDR3, the DNA is TGTGCCAGCAGTCCCTTAGCGGGAAACACCGGGGAGCTGTTTTTT.

This clonotype was recorded many times. The chain employs TRBV29-1 and TRBJ1-2, with a weak D call TRBD1 (6 bases). V gave up 4 bases and J gave up 4 bases, with 13 bases separating them. The germline gives CDR1 SQVTM, CDR2 ANQGSEA. The CDR3 length is 13 residues. CDR3 protein: CSVGTGGPYGYTF. CDR3 DNA: TGCAGCGTTGGTACGGGGGGGCCCTATGGCTACACCTTC.

This clonotype has ten or more counts. The chain carries TRBV7-2 and TRBJ2-3, with D perhaps matching TRBD1 (5 bases). The J call is in doubt because the DNA end fits TRBJ1-5 better. CDR3 length: 16 amino acids. Germline CDR1 SGHTA, CDR2 FQGNSA. The CDR3 coding sequence is TGTGCCAGCAGCTTATATAGAGGGACCCAGGGCGATACGCAGCATTTT. Protein: CASSLYRGTQGDTQHF.

This clonotype was detected ten times or more. This chain joins TRBV29-1 and TRBJ2-3; TRBD2 matches at 7 bases. The CDR3 runs 15 residues. Unmatched junction bases numbered 6, after V lost 1 base and J lost 2 bases. Germline V lookup: CDR1 SQVTM, CDR2 ANQGSEA. CDR3 sequence: CSVEGPAGSTDTQYF. The CDR3 bases are TGCAGCGTTGAAGGTCCAGCGGGGTCCACAGATACGCAGTATTTT.

The chain is built from TRBV18 and TRBJ1-2; D not resolved. In germline, CDR1 is KGHSH, CDR2 LQKENI. Trimming pared 3 bases from V and 0 bases from J, leaving 8 bases between. This CDR3 comprises 14 residues. The CDR3 protein is CASSPTTTNYGYTF. CDR3 in DNA: TGTGCCAGCTCACCTACGACAACTAACTATGGCTACACCTTC.